Sequencing of this T cell receptor (beta chain) was carried out in a study of cytomegalovirus exposure and HLA in healthy donors. This PCR relied on a set of 60 Vbeta primers and 13 Jbeta primers. Clones were read by immunoSEQ multiplex PCR, and TCRdb kept only the in-frame ones, dropping some. The profile shows 150,000 to 200,000 clones, roughly 77% of them singletons. V was pared by 1 base and J by 7 bases, with 11 bases between. Germline CDR1 reads SGHVS; CDR2 reads FNYEAQ. The CDR3 runs to 13 residues. This receptor was obtained from a woman aged 40 to 50 in good health and CMV-seropositive. The chain carries TRBV7-6 and TRBJ2-7; D call uncertain. The sample consisted of PBMCs. CDR3 nucleotide sequence: TGTGCCAGCAGCTTAGAGGAGTCTTGGGAGCAGTACTTC. It is translated as CASSLEESWEQYF.